This T cell receptor beta chain was recovered during a study of blood T cell repertoires in COVID-19 (dated by TCRdb to the early 2020s). Looking at the study overall: The collaborator samples originated in the United States, Italy and Spain and spanned the acute and convalescent phases of COVID-19. The repertoires were released in a freely available public database intended as a resource for research on the immune response to SARS-CoV-2. HLA class I and class II types, where available, came from metadata supplied by the sample provider rather than from assay-based typing. Samples came from the ongoing ImmuneRACE study (first 160 participants) plus 1,254 subjects from 6 global collaborators. Nearly every sample came with metadata listing a de-identified subject ID, COVID-19 status, age in years and sex. Deeply sampled blood TCRbeta repertoires from subjects exposed to, actively infected with, or recovered from COVID-19 were included in the dataset. The prospective study material was composed of cDNA or gDNA derived from T cells, B-cell-depleted T cells, or PBMCs.

The collaborating institutions used their own protocols to collect whole blood in K2EDTA tubes. Collaborator samples were shipped for TCRbeta analysis as frozen whole blood, isolated PBMCs, or DNA extracted from either sample type. Via the germline V gene (reference sequence), CDR1 is GTSNPN and CDR2 SVGIG. Including the terminal cysteine and phenylalanine, the CDR3 comprises 17 residues. Only the CDR3 part of the read is kept: 51 bases, read in frame from the first base. Between the V and J ends, shortened by 4 bases and 0 bases respectively, the junction contains 18 bases. In regard to this clone: Its antigen remains unidentified. The input lacks base qualities; no much larger clone sits a single base away.

Study-wide findings and limitations: The quantity of clinical and demographic metadata differed by source and by participant and was supplied without curation.

TCRbeta CDR3 regions were amplified from genomic DNA using the immunoSEQ Assay, a bias-controlled multiplex PCR. Regarding the original processing steps: The number of nucleated cells in each sample was estimated by amplification of reference gene primers within the assay. To quantify the absolute abundance of each unique TCRbeta CDR3 rearrangement, sequence reads were collapsed and filtered. For each sample, productive Simpson clonality was calculated as the square root of Simpson's diversity index across productive rearrangements. Held by TCRdb, this immuneACCESS table contains in-frame sequences only and omits some clones. Under half of the omission traces to an unresolved V gene where checked; the cause of the rest is unknown. V and J calls and clone size follow that table, whereas D and trimming were derived from the DNA. The sample profile shows tens of thousands of clones; roughly 70% of them were found once. The top ten clonotypes cover over 20% of the sample.

The source of this sequence is a man in his sixties with acute or convalescent COVID-19. Sample: peripheral blood. The chain links TRBV30 with TRBJ1-4, and possibly TRBD1, on 5 matching bases. The CDR3 reads as follows: CAWMRGTQFATNEKLFF. In nucleotides, the sequence is TGTGCCTGGATGCGGGGGACCCAGTTTGCAACTAATGAAAAACTGTTTTTT.